This section outlines one T cell receptor beta chain sequence together with its context. The sample comes from a study of T cells in women clearing cervical HPV infection. Study information: Blood came at first lesion visit for cases, post-clearance for controls. HLA type could not be excluded as a confounder.

Only in-frame clones appear in the TCRdb table, and some are missing; sequencing was by immunoSEQ multiplex PCR. In total, the table holds about 21,000 clones. The receptor comes from a woman between 18 and 75 years old with a cervical HPV16 infection that either progressed to CIN3+ or cleared (not recorded which). The sequenced sample consisted of blood buffy coat.

The CDR3: CASSELAGALYNEQFF. Incomplete CDR3 DNA: TGTGCCAGCAGTGAACTAGCGGGGGCCCTTTACAATGAG. The V and J genes are TRBV6-1 and TRBJ2-1; 10 bases match TRBD2. The read falls 3 residues short of the CDR3 end, and the missing part is taken from the germline J gene. Germline CDR1 and CDR2: MNHNS and SASEGT. The V gene end was trimmed by 2 bases and the J gene end by 4 bases; junction bases not matched to a gene: 5. The CDR3 is 16 amino acids.